A selection of T cell receptor beta chains follows, all from one sample in a study of cytomegalovirus exposure and HLA in healthy donors. Profiled with immunoSEQ multiplex PCR; TCRdb holds only in-frame clones, not every one. The sample holds 220,000 or so clones, approximately 80% seen once. Sequencing input: PBMCs. The receptor set was obtained from a woman aged 25 to 45 in good health and CMV-seropositive. The CDR3 runs from the conserved cysteine through the conserved F or W. Each record gives: V gene, J gene, D gene, clone size, CDR3 DNA, CDR3 protein. D genes are given only for firm matches. The size entry is marked missing in some rows and otherwise reads once, few, many or a size class.

TRBV4-1	TRBJ1-2	TRBD1	-	TGCGCCAGCCGACAGGGAGGTAACTATGGCTACACCTTC	CASRQGGNYGYTF
TRBV5-1	TRBJ2-7	-	-	TGCGCCAGCATGGGAGGAACCTTGGCCGAGCAGTACTTC	CASMGGTLAEQYF
TRBV15	TRBJ2-7	TRBD1	-	TGTGCCACCAGCAGAGACCGGTATGGACAGGGGGTTACCTACGAGCAGTACTTC	CATSRDRYGQGVTYEQYF
TRBV29-1	TRBJ1-1	-	-	TGCAGCGCTCTGAGCGGGGACACTGAAGCTTTCTTT	CSALSGDTEAFF
TRBV5-1	TRBJ2-3	-	-	TGCGCCAGCAGCTCGGGCGGACAGCCTAGCACAGATACGCAGTATTTT	CASSSGGQPSTDTQYF
TRBV6-1	TRBJ2-3	-	-	TGTGCCAGCAGTGAAGAGCGGGGCACAGATACGCAGTATTTT	CASSEERGTDTQYF
TRBV27	TRBJ1-2	-	-	TGTGCCAGCAGTTTGCAGGGAGACTATGGCTACACCTTC	CASSLQGDYGYTF
TRBV29-1	TRBJ2-6	TRBD2	-	TGCAGCGTTGTATTCGGGCTAGCGGGAGTGACTGGGGCCAACGTCCTGACTTTC	CSVVFGLAGVTGANVLTF
TRBV5-1	TRBJ2-3	TRBD2	-	TGCGCCAGCAGCTCCCCTAGCGGGAGGGCCGGTGCAGATACGCAGTATTTT	CASSSPSGRAGADTQYF
TRBV2	TRBJ1-4	-	-	TGTGCCAGCATCATTAATGAAAAACTGTTTTTT	CASIINEKLFF
TRBV6-5	TRBJ2-5	-	-	TGTGCCAGCAGCCGACCCGGGTTGGAGACCCAGTACTTC	CASSRPGLETQYF
TRBV11-2	TRBJ2-7	TRBD2	few	TGTGCCAGCAGCTTAGCGATAGCGGGAGATCTTCAGTACGAGCAGTACTTC	CASSLAIAGDLQYEQYF